Sequencing of this T cell receptor (beta chain) was carried out in a study of CD8 T cells in ankylosing spondylitis. Overall study findings and caveats: Several of the motif variants were reported before in synovial fluid and blood from reactive arthritis. Reportedly, significant enrichment of disease-linked clones occurred in matched ankylosing spondylitis synovial fluid. Seven to nine highly homologous variants made up a TCR beta motif that seemed to typify ankylosing spondylitis blood.

The V end lost 3 bases, the J end lost 5 bases, and 7 bases lay between the germline ends. The germline V gene has CDR1 SNHLY and CDR2 FYNNEI. The CDR3 is made up of 13 amino acids. The sample holds many counts of this clonotype. Its specificity is unknown. Quantitative 5'-RACE with molecular barcodes produced the TCR beta libraries. TCRdb ran MiXCR on the 5' RACE reads and lists one entry per CDR3 protein. The table lists about 92,000 distinct CDR3 sequences, about 8.1% of them singletons. The specimen was blood, either unsorted or a sorted T cell fraction (not recorded which). The chain joins TRBV2 to TRBJ2-2; D is unclear. The source of this sequence is a male donor with ankylosing spondylitis or in good health (not recorded which). The CDR3 DNA is TGTGCCAGCAGTGAGGCTAAAACCGGGGAGCTGTTTTTT. Translation gives CASSEAKTGELFF. Full variable domain (missing parts from reference TRBV2 and TRBJ2-2): EPEVTQTPSHQVTQMGQEVILRCVPISNHLYFYWYRQILGQKVEFLVSFYNNEISEKSEIFDDQFSVERPDGSNFTLKIRSTKLEDSAMYFCASSEAKTGELFFGEGSRLTVL.